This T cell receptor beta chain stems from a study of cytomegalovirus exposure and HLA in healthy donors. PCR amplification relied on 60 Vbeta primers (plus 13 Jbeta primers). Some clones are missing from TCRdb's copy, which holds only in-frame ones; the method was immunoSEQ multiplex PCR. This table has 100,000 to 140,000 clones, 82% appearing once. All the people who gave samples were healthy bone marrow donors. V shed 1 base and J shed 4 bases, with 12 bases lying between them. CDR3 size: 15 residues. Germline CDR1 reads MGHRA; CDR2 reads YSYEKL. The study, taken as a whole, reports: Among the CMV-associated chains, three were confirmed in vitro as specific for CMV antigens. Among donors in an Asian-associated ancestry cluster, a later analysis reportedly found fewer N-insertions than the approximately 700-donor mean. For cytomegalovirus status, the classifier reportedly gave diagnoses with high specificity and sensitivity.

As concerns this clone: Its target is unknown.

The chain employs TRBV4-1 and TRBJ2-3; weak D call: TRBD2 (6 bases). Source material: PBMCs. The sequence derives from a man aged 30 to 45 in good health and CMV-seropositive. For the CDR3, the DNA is TGCGCCAGCAGCCAAGCGCGGAGGGACGCAGATACGCAGTATTTT. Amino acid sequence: CASSQARRDADTQYF.